A selection of T cell receptor beta chains follows, all from one sample in a study of blood T cell repertoires in COVID-19. The assay was immunoSEQ multiplex PCR, and TCRdb's table has in-frame clones only and misses some. The sample includes approximately 440,000 clones, about nine tenths of them seen just once. The sample taken for sequencing was PBMCs or T cells enriched from blood (not recorded which). The receptors originated from a young man who had recovered from COVID-19. CDR3s include the opening cysteine and the closing phenylalanine or tryptophan. The D gene is left open where the match is weak. Clone size appears in some rows only: once, few, many, or a class for an expanded clone.

.	.	TRBV2	TRBJ1-1	TGTGCCAGCAGCCTCCTAGACTCTTCGTACACTGAAGCTTTCTTT	CASSLLDSSYTEAFF
.	TRBD1	TRBV4-2	TRBJ1-4	TGTGCCAGCAGCCAGACCGGGACAGGGTCAGAAAAACTGTTTTTT	CASSQTGTGSEKLFF
.	TRBD1	TRBV18	TRBJ2-1	TGTGCCAGCTCCCCCGGGGACAGGGGGCGAGAGCAGTTCTTC	CASSPGDRGREQFF
.	.	TRBV5-1	TRBJ2-2	TGCGCCAGCAGCTTACAACCTAGGAGTGGCACCGGGGAGCTGTTTTTT	CASSLQPRSGTGELFF
.	TRBD2	TRBV5-8	TRBJ2-1	TGTGCCAGCAGTGCCGGGACTAGCCCGCTCAATGAGCAGTTCTTC	CASSAGTSPLNEQFF
once	.	TRBV27	TRBJ1-1	TGTGCCAGCAGCCAACCCGGGACTGAAGCTTTCTTT	CASSQPGTEAFF
.	.	TRBV5-1	TRBJ1-2	TGCGCCAGCAGACAATTATCAGGGTCAGCTAACTATGGCTACACCTTC	CASRQLSGSANYGYTF
.	.	TRBV13	TRBJ1-3	TGTGCCAGCAGCCCTTTCGCTGGAAACACCATATATTTT	CASSPFAGNTIYF
.	.	TRBV7-9	TRBJ1-1	TGTGCCAGCAGCTTAGGAGGGTCTGAAGCTTTCTTT	CASSLGGSEAFF
.	.	TRBV11-2	TRBJ2-1	TGTGCCAGCAGCCACGAAGGTAGCGGAGTATACAATGAGCAGTTCTTC	CASSHEGSGVYNEQFF
.	.	TRBV7-9	TRBJ1-4	TGTGCCAGCAGCGCTGACAGATCCTCGAATGAAAAACTGTTTTTT	CASSADRSSNEKLFF
.	.	TRBV27	TRBJ2-3	TGTGCCAGCAGTTTTTTCGGAGATACGCAGTATTTT	CASSFFGDTQYF
once	TRBD2	TRBV5-1	TRBJ2-1	TGCGCCAGCAGCGCCCTAGCGGGTAGCTCCTACAATGAGCAGTTCTTC	CASSALAGSSYNEQFF
.	.	TRBV11-3	TRBJ2-5	TGTGCCAGCAGCCCGGGGACAACCCTGGGGGAGACCCAGTACTTC	CASSPGTTLGETQYF
.	TRBD1	TRBV11-2	TRBJ1-4	TGTGCCAGCAGCTTGACAGGGCCAACTAATGAAAAACTGTTTTTT	CASSLTGPTNEKLFF
.	TRBD1	TRBV3-1/TRBV3-2	TRBJ2-7	TGTGCCAGTAGCCCCAGACAGGGCGACGAGCAGTACTTC	CASSPRQGDEQYF
once	.	TRBV28	TRBJ1-5	TGTGCCGAATACGCGGGAGTCAATCAGCCCCAGCATTTT	CAEYAGVNQPQHF
.	.	TRBV10-3	TRBJ2-3	TGTGCCATCAGTGAGGACGGCGGAGACACAGATACGCAGTATTTT	CAISEDGGDTDTQYF
.	.	TRBV11-2	TRBJ1-1	TGTGCCAGCAGCCCACGACCAGGGGCCGACACTGAAGCTTTCTTT	CASSPRPGADTEAFF
.	TRBD1	TRBV6-5	TRBJ1-5	TGTGCCAGCAGACGGACAGGGTATAGCAATCAGCCCCAGCATTTT	CASRRTGYSNQPQHF
few	.	TRBV7-8	TRBJ2-3	TGTGCCAGCAGCCCACACACAGATACGCAGTATTTT	CASSPHTDTQYF
.	TRBD1	TRBV3-1/TRBV3-2	TRBJ1-1	TGTGCCAGCAGCCAGGGGACAGACAGAATGAACACTGAAGCTTTCTTT	CASSQGTDRMNTEAFF
.	.	TRBV6-2/TRBV6-3	TRBJ1-3	TGTGCCAGCAGTGGTCGACTGTTTCTCTCTGGAAACACCATATATTTT	CASSGRLFLSGNTIYF
.	TRBD1	TRBV10-3	TRBJ1-5	TGTGCCATCAGTGAAGGAGGGACAGGGATGGCCCAGCCCCAGCATTTT	CAISEGGTGMAQPQHF
.	TRBD1	TRBV30	TRBJ1-1	TGTGCCTGGAGTCAGGGGGGTGACACTGAAGCTTTCTTT	CAWSQGGDTEAFF
.	.	TRBV16	TRBJ1-1	TGTGCCAGCAGCCAATTTATTGACACTGAAGCTTTCTTT	CASSQFIDTEAFF
.	.	TRBV9	TRBJ1-3	TGTGCCAGCAGCCCCCTAGAATCAGGAAACACCATATATTTT	CASSPLESGNTIYF
.	TRBD1	TRBV18	TRBJ1-4	TGTGCCAGCTCGCTTGACAGGGCGACTAATGAAAAACTGTTTTTT	CASSLDRATNEKLFF
.	.	TRBV7-2	TRBJ2-5	TGTGCCAGCAGCTTATTCATTTTGGAGACCCAGTACTTC	CASSLFILETQYF
.	TRBD1	TRBV5-1	TRBJ2-2	TGCGCCAGCAGCTACCGGGACAGTTCTACCGGGGAGCTGTTTTTT	CASSYRDSSTGELFF
.	.	TRBV4-1	TRBJ1-2	TGCGCCAGCAGCCAAGAGGGCCGGCGGGAGGCCTATGGCTACACCTTC	CASSQEGRREAYGYTF
.	.	TRBV28	TRBJ2-7	TGTGCCAGCAGTATAACCGACGGACTCTCCTACGAGCAGTACTTC	CASSITDGLSYEQYF
.	.	TRBV28	TRBJ2-5	TGTGCCAGCAGTTTAGGCCGTACGGGAATGAAGACCCAGTACTTC	CASSLGRTGMKTQYF
.	TRBD1	TRBV9	TRBJ2-2	TGTGCCAGCAGCGTGGGACAGGGGGCGAAGGGGACCGGGGAGCTGTTTTTT	CASSVGQGAKGTGELFF
.	TRBD2	TRBV3-1/TRBV3-2	TRBJ2-3	TGTGCCAGCAGCCAAGCACTAGCGAACACAGATACGCAGTATTTT	CASSQALANTDTQYF
.	.	TRBV30	TRBJ1-6	TGTGCCTGGAGTGCAGGGGTTAATTCACCCCTCCACTTT	CAWSAGVNSPLHF
.	TRBD1	TRBV7-6	TRBJ2-3	TGTGCCAGCAGCTTAGACGGGACAGGAACAGATACGCAGTATTTT	CASSLDGTGTDTQYF
.	TRBD1	TRBV28	TRBJ1-1	TGTGCCAGCAGTCCCGGGACAGGGGTGGGCACTGAAGCTTTCTTT	CASSPGTGVGTEAFF
.	.	TRBV27	TRBJ1-1	TGTGCCAGCCCTATCCCCAGGGATAAGAGAACTGAAGCTTTCTTT	CASPIPRDKRTEAFF
.	.	TRBV19	TRBJ1-1	TGTGCCAGTAGTATCTCGACGGGAGTAGAAGCTTTCTTT	CASSISTGVEAFF
.	TRBD1	TRBV19	TRBJ1-5	TGTGCCAGTAGTCCCCTGACAGGGAACAATCAGCCCCAGCATTTT	CASSPLTGNNQPQHF
few	.	TRBV7-9	TRBJ1-4	TGTGCCAGCAGCTTAGCGCGTCAGGGCGAAAAACTGTTTTTT	CASSLARQGEKLFF
.	.	TRBV27	TRBJ2-7	TGTGCCAGCAGTTTATCGATACGGACAGCCGAGCAGTACTTC	CASSLSIRTAEQYF